Listed below are T cell receptor beta chains from one sample, sequenced in a study of molecular identifiers for immune sequencing clone quantification. TCRdb fed the PCR reads into MiXCR, producing one record per CDR3 protein. Here the sample spans 40,000 to 45,000 distinct CDR3 sequences, approximately 21% being singletons. Sequencing used naive CD8+ T cells from blood, with Jurkat cell RNA spiked in. Receptors were obtained from a human donor in good health. Some libraries in this study had Jurkat cell RNA spiked in. Each CDR3 is given with its conserved first and last residue. A D gene is named only where the DNA matches it firmly. Clone size is shown for a subset of rows, as once, few, many or a class of expanded clone.

TRBJ2-5 many TRBV5-4 . 14 TGTGCCAGCAGCCTTACAGGGTTAGGCGAGACCCAGTACTTC CASSLTGLGETQYF
TRBJ1-1 many TRBV27 TRBD1 12 TGTGCCAGCAGGCCTGGACAGGGTGTAGCTTTCTTT CASRPGQGVAFF
TRBJ1-1 many TRBV7-6 . 11 TGTGCCATACGCGGGGAAGGTGAAGCTTTCTTT CAIRGEGEAFF
TRBJ2-7 . TRBV5-1 . 14 TGCGCCAGCGGCTTAGAAGGGGATTACTACGAGCAGTACTTC CASGLEGDYYEQYF
TRBJ1-5 many TRBV12-3/TRBV12-4 . 15 TGTGCCAGCAGTCCGGCCCCCCAGGGGTTTCAGCCCCAGCATTTT CASSPAPQGFQPQHF
TRBJ1-5 many TRBV7-9 . 14 TGTGCCAGCAGCTTAGTTGGGAGCAATCAGCCCCAGCATTTT CASSLVGSNQPQHF
TRBJ2-2 many TRBV13 . 15 TGTGCCAGCAGCATCACCGGGACCAAAACCGGGGAGCTGTTTTTT CASSITGTKTGELFF
TRBJ2-3 many TRBV19 . 13 TGTGCCAGTAGTATTGGGGAGCAAGATACGCAGTATTTT CASSIGEQDTQYF
TRBJ1-1 many TRBV6-2/TRBV6-3 . 16 TGTGCCAGCAGTTACAAAACTCAGGAGCTGAACACTGAAGCTTTCTTT CASSYKTQELNTEAFF
TRBJ2-3 few TRBV7-9 . 16 TGTGCCAGCAGCATCGCGGACCCGGACCCCACAGATACGCAGTATTTT CASSIADPDPTDTQYF
TRBJ2-6 . TRBV18 . 16 TGTGCCAGCTCACCACGTTCGGGGCCTGGGGCCAACGTCCTGACTTTC CASSPRSGPGANVLTF
TRBJ2-3 many TRBV7-9 . 13 TGTGCCAGCAGCCCCCCCCAGGAGCGGACGCAGTATTTT CASSPPQERTQYF
TRBJ1-2 many TRBV4-1 . 15 TGCGCCAGCAGCCCGACCCTAGGGCCTAGATATGGCTACACCTTC CASSPTLGPRYGYTF
TRBJ2-3 many TRBV28 TRBD2 15 TGTGCCAGCAGATACTTAGCGGGAGGGCCAGATACGCAGTATTTT CASRYLAGGPDTQYF
TRBJ1-5 few TRBV19 . 15 TGTGCCAGTAGTATAGTTCAACTTAGCAATCAGCCCCAGCATTTT CASSIVQLSNQPQHF
TRBJ1-5 many TRBV4-3 . 15 TGCGCCAGCAGCCCTGACCTGTATAGCAATCAGCCCCAGCATTTT CASSPDLYSNQPQHF
TRBJ2-2 many TRBV6-6 . 12 TGTGCCAGCACCTATGGAGCCGGGGAGCTGTTTTTT CASTYGAGELFF
TRBJ1-2 many TRBV4-3 TRBD1 15 TGCGCCAGCAGCCAGAGTGAGGGGACAGTTTATGGCTACACCTTC CASSQSEGTVYGYTF
TRBJ2-7 many TRBV29-1 . 13 TGCAGCGCCGAAGCAAATAACGGCTACGAGCAGTACTTC CSAEANNGYEQYF
TRBJ2-7 many TRBV7-9 . 15 TGTGCCAGCAGCTTAGGGTCAGGGGTTTACTACGAGCAGTACTTC CASSLGSGVYYEQYF
TRBJ2-1 many TRBV4-3 . 13 TGCGCCAGCAGCCAGTCCTCGGGCGGGGAGCAGTTCTTC CASSQSSGGEQFF
TRBJ2-1 few TRBV7-9 . 15 TGTGCCAGCAGCTCCTTGGGGGACACAAACAATGAGCAGTTCTTC CASSSLGDTNNEQFF
TRBJ2-1 many TRBV29-1 TRBD2 12 TGCAGCGTTGAAGATCAGAGTAGCGGGGAGTTCTTC CSVEDQSSGEFF
TRBJ2-7 many TRBV30 TRBD1 15 TGTGCCTGGAGTACTGGGACAGGGCCGTTCTACGAGCAGTACTTC CAWSTGTGPFYEQYF